This is a list of T cell receptor beta chains from one sample in a study of identifying expanded T cells in peripheral blood. Assay used: immunoSEQ multiplex PCR; TCRdb lists only in-frame clones, some missing. The sample has 55,000 to 75,000 clones; about 87% are singletons. Sequencing input: blood. These receptors were obtained from a person aged 18 to 70 in good health. Both conserved end residues are part of each CDR3. The D gene is left open where the match is weak. Rows give clone size only sometimes, using once, few, many, or a class for an expanded clone.

j_call	clone_size	d_call	v_call	cdr3_nt	cdr3_aa
TRBJ2-3	once	-	TRBV10-1	TGCGCCACGGGGACTGGCACAGATACGCAGTATTTT	CATGTGTDTQYF
TRBJ2-1	-	TRBD2	TRBV5-1	TGCGCCAGCACTCAATCCGGGACTAGCGGGGCCTTACGTTACAATGAGCAGTTCTTC	CASTQSGTSGALRYNEQFF
TRBJ2-4	-	TRBD2	TRBV5-1	TGCGCCAGCAGCCCCGGGGGACTAGCGGGGCCGGGGAGCATTCAGTACTTC	CASSPGGLAGPGSIQYF
TRBJ2-5	-	TRBD2	TRBV10-3	TGTGCCATCAAGCCTCGTAGCGGGGTACAGGAGACCCAGTACTTC	CAIKPRSGVQETQYF
TRBJ2-3	once	TRBD1	TRBV6-1	TGTGCCAGCAAGCTACAGGGGAGTAGTGCAGATACGCAGTATTTT	CASKLQGSSADTQYF
TRBJ1-6	-	-	TRBV6-1	TGTGCCAGCAGTGAAAGGACAGAAAATTCACCCCTCCACTTT	CASSERTENSPLHF
TRBJ1-5	once	TRBD1	TRBV7-9	TGTGCCAGCAGCTTGACAGGGTTCAATCAGCCCCAGCATTTT	CASSLTGFNQPQHF
TRBJ1-1	-	TRBD1	TRBV5-1	TGCGCCAGCACCTCCGGGACAGGGATCGGGGGCTCTGAAGCTTTCTTT	CASTSGTGIGGSEAFF
TRBJ1-5	-	-	TRBV28	TGTGCCAGCCAATATATCCAGAATCAGCCCCAGCATTTT	CASQYIQNQPQHF
TRBJ1-6	few	-	TRBV10-3	TGTGCCATCAGTGAGAATGATTCACCCCTCCACTTT	CAISENDSPLHF
TRBJ2-5	-	-	TRBV30	TGTGCCTGGAGCCAACGAATGCAAGAGACCCAGTACTTC	CAWSQRMQETQYF
TRBJ2-1	-	-	TRBV5-1	TGCGCCAGCTGCTCCAACGTAGGAGACAATGAGCAGTTCTTC	CASCSNVGDNEQFF
TRBJ2-1	-	TRBD2	TRBV6-1	TGTGCCAGCAGTCAGGTGGCGGGAGCCTACAATGAGCAGTTCTTC	CASSQVAGAYNEQFF
TRBJ1-1	-	TRBD1	TRBV27	TGTGCCAGCAGAATCGGACAGGGGCCCACTGAAGCTTTCTTT	CASRIGQGPTEAFF
TRBJ2-7	-	-	TRBV5-1	TGCGCCAGCAGCTTGGCAGAAGGGACCCTGTGGGCCGAGCAGTACTTC	CASSLAEGTLWAEQYF
TRBJ1-5	-	-	TRBV28	TGTGCCAGCAGTCCAGAAATCGGGGGCTGGCAGCCCCAGCATTTT	CASSPEIGGWQPQHF
TRBJ2-1	-	-	TRBV11-2	TGTGCCAGCAGCTTAGGTGGTGGAAGGATTTGGGAGGCCAACAATGAGCAGTTCTTC	CASSLGGGRIWEANNEQFF
TRBJ1-1	once	-	TRBV10-1	TGCGCCAGCAGGCCCCCGGAGAACACTGAAGCTTTCTTT	CASRPPENTEAFF
TRBJ1-6	-	TRBD1	TRBV2	TGTGCCAGCAGTCCCCCGGGACAGCGGAGCTCCTATAATTCACCCCTCCACTTT	CASSPPGQRSSYNSPLHF
TRBJ2-7	-	TRBD2	TRBV5-4	TGTGCCAGCAACTCCCAGCGGGAGGCCGACGAGCAGTACTTC	CASNSQREADEQYF
TRBJ2-1	-	TRBD1	TRBV28	TGTGCCAGCAGAGTGACAGGGGTCCGCCTCGATGAGCAGTTCTTC	CASRVTGVRLDEQFF
TRBJ2-7	-	TRBD2	TRBV4-1	TGCGCCAGCAGCCAACTAGCGGGGGAGTTCTCCTACGAGCAGTACTTC	CASSQLAGEFSYEQYF
TRBJ1-2	-	-	TRBV10-3	TGTGCCATCAGTGAGTCGCGTGAGGGAGGTATCTATGGCTACACCTTC	CAISESREGGIYGYTF